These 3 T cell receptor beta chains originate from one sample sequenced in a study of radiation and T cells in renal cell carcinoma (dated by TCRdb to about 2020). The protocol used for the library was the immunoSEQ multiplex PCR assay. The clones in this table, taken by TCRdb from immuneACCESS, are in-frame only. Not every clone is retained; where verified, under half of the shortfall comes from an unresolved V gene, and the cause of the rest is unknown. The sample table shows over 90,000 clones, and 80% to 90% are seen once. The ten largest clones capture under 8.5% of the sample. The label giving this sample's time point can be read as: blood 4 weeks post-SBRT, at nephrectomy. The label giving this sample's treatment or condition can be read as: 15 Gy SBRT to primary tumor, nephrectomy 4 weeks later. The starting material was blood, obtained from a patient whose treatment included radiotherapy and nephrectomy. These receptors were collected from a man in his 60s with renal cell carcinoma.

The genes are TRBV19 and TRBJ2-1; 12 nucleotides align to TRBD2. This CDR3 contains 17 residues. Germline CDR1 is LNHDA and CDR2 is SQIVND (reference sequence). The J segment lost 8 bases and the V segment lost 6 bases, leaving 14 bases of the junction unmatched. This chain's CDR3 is CASRGMTSGRMGDEQFF. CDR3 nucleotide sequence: TGTGCCAGTAGGGGGATGACTAGCGGGAGAATGGGCGATGAGCAGTTCTTC.

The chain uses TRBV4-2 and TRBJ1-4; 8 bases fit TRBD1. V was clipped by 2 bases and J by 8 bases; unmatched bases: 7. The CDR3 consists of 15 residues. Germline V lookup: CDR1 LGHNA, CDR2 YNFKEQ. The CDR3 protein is CASSQMTGAEEKLFF. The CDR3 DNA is TGTGCCAGCAGCCAAATGACAGGGGCGGAGGAAAAACTGTTTTTT.

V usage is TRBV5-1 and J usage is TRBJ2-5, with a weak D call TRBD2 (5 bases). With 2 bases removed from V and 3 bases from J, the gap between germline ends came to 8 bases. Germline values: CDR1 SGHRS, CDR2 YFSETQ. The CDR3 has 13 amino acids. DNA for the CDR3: TGCGCCAGCAGCTTACTAGTCGAAGAGACCCAGTACTTC. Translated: CASSLLVEETQYF.